This TCR beta chain was profiled in a study of naive and memory T cell subsets. Points from the study as a whole: Over 85% of naive TCR sequences appeared only once after error correction, unlike memory subsets. Each distinct alpha or beta sequence counts as one clonotype.

Both TRBC1 and TRBC2 were covered by a beta constant-region primer of two equimolar oligonucleotides. Ligated cDNA was amplified by four rounds of PCR with nested alpha and beta constant-region primers and SP2. TCRdb ran MiXCR on the UMI-ligation and nested PCR reads and lists one entry per CDR3 protein. Of fewer than 9,500 distinct CDR3 sequences listed, 28% were seen once; the top ten hold approximately 58%. CDR1 is SGHTA and CDR2 is FQGNSA in the germline V gene. The CDR3 is 17 amino acids. Trimming took 3 bases from V and 4 from J; bases not matched to a gene: 7. Of note for this clonotype: Its antigen remains unidentified.

CD8 T cells were positively selected from what remained after CD4 positive selection. This receptor was identified in a human donor in good health. The chain links TRBV7-2 to TRBJ2-3; 13 bases fit TRBD2. The sample consisted of CD8+ TEMRA cells from blood. Subset indicated: effector memory re-expressing CD45RA, CD45RA+ CD27-. The CDR3 spells CASSFWTSGSGADTQYF. DNA of the CDR3: TGTGCCAGCAGCTTCTGGACTAGCGGGAGTGGCGCAGATACGCAGTATTTT.